This TCR beta chain emerged from a study of blood T cell repertoires in COVID-19 (dated by TCRdb to 2019 to 2021). With respect to the entire study: Collaborator samples came from the United States, Italy and Spain and covered acute and convalescent phases of COVID-19. The material from the prospective study consisted of cDNA or gDNA derived from T cells, B-cell-depleted T cells, or PBMCs. Subjects who had been exposed to COVID-19, were actively infected with it, or had recovered from it provided the deeply sampled blood TCRbeta repertoires that made up the dataset. The repertoires were released in a freely available public database intended as a resource for research on the immune response to SARS-CoV-2. Samples were obtained from the ongoing ImmuneRACE study (first 160 participants) and from over 1,000 subjects provided by 6 global collaborators. A de-identified subject ID, COVID-19 status, age in years and sex were almost always included in the sample metadata. Where available, HLA class I and class II types were obtained from metadata supplied by the sample provider rather than from assay-based typing. Results the study describes overall, beyond this receptor: Clinical and demographic metadata were provided uncurated, with the amount varying by source and participant.

The CDR3 measures 13 amino acids from cysteine to phenylalanine. The CDR3 DNA has 39 bases and is translated from base 1. The germline V gene gives CDR1 as WSHSY and CDR2 as SAAADI. V gives up 7 bases and J gives up 6 bases, and the segment between their germline ends measures 15 bases. Whole blood was collected in K2EDTA tubes by collaborating institutions according to the institutions' own protocols. For TCRbeta analysis, collaborator samples were shipped as frozen whole blood, as isolated PBMCs, or as DNA extracted from either sample type. On this clone itself: Its cognate antigen has yet to be identified. Base qualities are not recorded, but no much larger clone differs from it by a single base.

The immunoSEQ Assay, a bias-controlled multiplex PCR, was used to amplify TCRbeta CDR3 regions from genomic DNA. As for the original processing: Nucleated cell counts per sample were estimated from amplification of reference gene primers within the assay. Sequence reads were collapsed and filtered to measure the absolute abundance of every unique TCRbeta CDR3 rearrangement. For each sample, productive Simpson clonality was calculated by taking the square root of Simpson's diversity index across productive rearrangements. What TCRdb holds here is the immuneACCESS table cut down to in-frame rearrangements. Part of the clones is not present; checked against another copy, under half of the missing clones reflect an unresolved V gene, and the others are unexplained. V and J calls plus clone size are reproduced from that table; the DNA served to infer D and trimming. The sample table records over 150,000 clones; about 80% of these occur just once. The biggest ten clones account for about 31% of the sample.

The chain links TRBV10-2 with TRBJ1-1, and possibly TRBD1, on 5 matching bases. The clonotype was recovered from a woman aged 60-75 years with acute or convalescent COVID-19. Source material: peripheral blood. At the DNA level, the sequence is TGCGCCAGCAAATTGTCAGGGATCGCTGAAGCTTTCTTT. This gives the protein CASKLSGIAEAFF.